One sample yielded the 18 T cell receptor beta chains listed below, sequenced in a study of tumor-infiltrating lymphocytes in primary liver carcinoma. A constant-region primer primed TCR beta cDNA synthesis from about 490 ng of total RNA. Libraries for TCR beta were built through three nested multiplex PCR rounds, which together made up a slightly modified ARM-PCR procedure. The study ran its first two PCR rounds for about 11 cycles each, using TRBV1-TRBV30 forward primers and a C-beta reverse primer. TCRdb reanalysed the multiplex PCR reads using MiXCR and keeps one entry per CDR3 protein. The sample records about 200,000 distinct CDR3 sequences, just under 85% being singletons. Taking roughly 18-32 mg of unsorted bulk tissue, the authors co-extracted RNA and DNA. Sequencing was performed on tumor tissue from primary liver carcinoma. Source of these receptors: a man aged 35 to 55 with primary liver carcinoma and hepatitis B virus infection.

A word on this clonotype: At one of its ends the junction is not consistent with the germline gene, which may arise from a read error. The genes are TRBV6-2 or TRBV6-3 and TRBJ1-1; D perhaps matches TRBD1 (5 bases). CDR1 is MNHEY and CDR2 is SVGEGT in the germline V gene. The CDR3 extends over 16 amino acids. CDR3 bases: TGTGCCAGCAGCCTTGATCTGACTGGGGGGAACACTAAAGCTTTCTTT. Protein product: CASSLDLTGGNTKAFF.

This clonotype was counted once. One end of the junction does not line up with germline, which may come from a read error. The chain is built from TRBV6-1 and TRBJ2-2; perhaps TRBD2 as D (5 bases). CDR1 and CDR2 from the germline V gene are MNHNS and SASEGT. The CDR3 is 14 amino acids. CDR3 sequence reads: CASSESVKTGEQFF. CDR3 DNA: TGTGCCAGCAGTGAATCAGTGAAGACCGGGGAGCAGTTTTTT.

Concerning this clonotype itself: A much larger clone differs from this one at a single base, so this may be a read error. This sequence joins TRBV5-1 and TRBJ1-2; tentative D call: TRBD1 (5 bases). From germline, CDR1 is SGHRS and CDR2 YFSETQ. V lost 0 bases and J lost 5, with 14 bases in between. The CDR3 sequence is 15 residues long. CDR3 DNA: TGCGCCAGCAGCTTGGTGGTAGGGGTAGAATATGGCTACACCTTC. Translating it yields CASSLVVGVEYGYTF.

Turning to this clonotype: Just one base apart from a much larger clone, this may be a read error. The V and J genes are TRBV28 and TRBJ2-3, with TRBD2 matching 10 bases. CDR3 length: 17 residues. CDR1 is MDHEN, CDR2 SYDVKM, per germline. V lost 6 bases and J lost 6; bases outside the gene matches: 15. CDR3 nucleotides: TGTGCCAGCAGACTACTTCTGACTAGCGGGCCACGGGATACGCAGTATTTT. This gives the protein CASRLLLTSGPRDTQYF.

As concerns this clonotype: The junction and the germline gene differ at one end; a read error may be behind it. CDR3 DNA: TGCAGCGGAACGACAGACCAAGAGACCAAGCACTTC. Translation gives CSGTTDQETKHF. The chain employs TRBV29-1 and TRBJ2-5, with D possibly TRBD1 on 5 matching bases. Germline CDR1 and CDR2: SQVTM and ANQGSEA. This CDR3 is built from 12 residues.

Details on this clonotype: Because it lacks the conserved phenylalanine or tryptophan at the end, this CDR3 is likely a read error. This chain links TRBV11-2 with TRBJ2-3; D unresolved. Germline lookup yields CDR1 SGHAT and CDR2 FQNNGV. This CDR3 is 14 amino acids long. The CDR3 is CASSLDVPTATQYL. The CDR3, as DNA: TGTGCCAGCAGCTTAGATGTCCCCACAGCTACGCAGTATTTG.

As concerns this clonotype: Relative to the germline gene, one junction end is altered; a read error may explain this. The chain employs TRBV5-6 and TRBJ2-4; perhaps TRBD2 as D (6 bases). The CDR3 consists of 15 residues. Germline V CDR1 and CDR2: SGHDT, YYEEEE. The CDR3 protein is CASRLQVGLSNIQYF. As DNA, the CDR3 is TGTGCCAGCCGCTTGCAAGTGGGACTCTCGAACATTCAGTACTTC.

A note on this clonotype: The junction departs from the called germline gene at one end, perhaps through a read error. CDR3 DNA sequence: TGTGCCAGCACTGGGCGTTATCCCTACGAGCGGTATTTC. Its protein product is CASTGRYPYERYF. The chain is built from TRBV6-2 or TRBV6-3 and TRBJ2-7; D might be TRBD2 (5 bases). CDR1 and CDR2 from the germline V gene are MNHEY and SVGEGT. CDR3 length: 13 residues.

This clonotype was seen only once. This is likely a read error, given that the CDR3 carries no conserved phenylalanine or tryptophan at its end. The rearrangement links TRBV6-1 to TRBJ2-7, with 7 nucleotides matching TRBD2. The CDR3 covers 17 residues. Per germline, CDR1 MNHNS and CDR2 SASEGT. CDR3 sequence (DNA): TGTGGCAGCAATGAAGGGGCCGGCGGGGGTAACGTGTACGAGCAGTACCTC. This translates into CGSNEGAGGGNVYEQYL.

On this clonotype itself: A read error may produce the germline difference seen at one junction end. The genes are TRBV6-6 and TRBJ2-7; D uncertain. The germline CDR1 and CDR2 sequences are MNHNY and SVGAGI (reference sequence). This CDR3 is 13 amino acids long. CDR3: CASSPRFVYEQYF. The CDR3 region has the DNA TGCGCCAGCAGCCCCCGTTTTGTATACGAGCAGTACTTC.

A remark on this clonotype: Mismatch with germline at one junction end may stem from a read error. The chain is built from TRBV29-1 and TRBJ2-1, with D uncertain. The CDR3 covers 14 residues. Germline CDR1 SQVTM, CDR2 ANQGSEA. The CDR3 nucleotides read TGCACCGTTGCCCTCGGTGAGACCTACAAAGAGCAGCTCTTC. Its translation: CTVALGETYKEQLF.

About this clonotype itself: The conserved phenylalanine or tryptophan normally closing the CDR3 is absent here, so this likely arose from a read error. This sequence joins TRBV6-4 and TRBJ2-3; 7 nucleotides match TRBD1. This CDR3 spans 16 amino acids. Germline CDR1 MRHNA, CDR2 SNTAGT. Here the CDR3 DNA reads TGTGCCAGCAGTGACTCCGGGATAGGGGGCACAGATATGCAGTATTTA. Its translation is CASSDSGIGGTDMQYL.

The table lists this clonotype with a few counts. A junction end diverges from the germline sequence, so it may reflect a read error. This chain uses TRBV29-1 with TRBJ1-1; the D gene is possibly TRBD1 (5 bases). CDR1 SQVTM and CDR2 ANQGSEA come from the germline V gene. This CDR3 has 15 amino acids. CDR3: CSVAAGWEMNTEAFF. In nucleotides, the CDR3 is TGCAGCGTTGCGGCAGGGTGGGAAATGAACACCGAAGCTTTCTTT.

The chain has TRBV11-1 and TRBJ2-4; no firm D call. V was clipped by 10 bases and J by 2 bases, with 24 bases between them. The CDR3 spans 17 residues. CDR1 and CDR2 from the germline V gene are SGHAT and FQDESV (reference sequence). The CDR3: CANGFPGSSGTKNIQYF. CDR3 DNA: TGTGCCAACGGCTTTCCCGGATCTAGTGGGACCAAAAACATTCAGTACTTC.

This clonotype was detected once. The chain carries TRBV7-8 and TRBJ2-4; the match to TRBD2 covers 8 bases. The CDR3 has 13 residues. Trimming at V came to 4 bases and at J to 8 bases, leaving 4 bases not matched to a gene. Germline CDR1 and CDR2: SGHVS and FQNEAQ. The CDR3 DNA follows: TGTGCCAGCAGCTCAGCGGGGGAGGACATTCAGTACTTC. This gives the protein CASSSAGEDIQYF.

As to this clonotype: The junction departs from germline at one end; a sequencing error may be responsible. This sequence joins TRBV4-3 and TRBJ2-6, with a weak D call TRBD1 (5 bases). Germline V gene data show CDR1 as LGHNA and CDR2 as YSLEER. The CDR3 is 17 amino acids. CDR3 sequence (DNA): TGCGCCAGCAGCCAAGATGAGTTCCGCTCTGGGGCCAACGTCCTGTCTTTC. Translation: CASSQDEFRSGANVLSF.

V and J are TRBV7-3 and TRBJ1-1; 8 bases line up with TRBD1. From germline, CDR1 is SGHTA and CDR2 FQGTGA. J gave up 3 bases and V 3 bases, and 3 bases lay outside the gene matches. There are 14 residues in the CDR3. The CDR3 nucleotides are TGTGCCAGCAGCTTGACAGGGGCCTACACTGAAGCTTTCTTT. As protein: CASSLTGAYTEAFF.

A note on this clonotype: Sequence at one end of the junction differs from germline and may be a read error. The chain uses TRBV29-1 and TRBJ2-1, with D perhaps TRBD2 (7 bases). CDR3 length: 16 residues. The germline CDR1 and CDR2 sequences are SQVTM and ANQGSEA. Here the CDR3 reads CSVGGGRGGAYNEQIF. CDR3 DNA sequence: TGCAGTGTGGGGGGCGGGAGAGGCGGGGCCTACAATGAGCAGATCTTC.